The T cell receptor beta chain under discussion was sequenced for a study of control samples from healthy donors and cancer patients. This clone was detected only once. V was clipped by 0 bases and J by 10 bases, with 10 bases between them. Germline CDR1 LNHNV, CDR2 YYDKDF (reference sequence). CDR3 length: 13 residues. Libraries were prepared by immunoSEQ multiplex PCR; TCRdb keeps only in-frame clonotypes and omits some of them. The data show about 200,000 clones, with roughly nine tenths seen just once and about 1.7% held by the top ten. Input material: blood. The clonotype was recovered from a man younger than 40 in good health. The J gene is TRBJ1-5, the V gene TRBV15; unclear D gene. This chain's CDR3 is CATSRDAQIPQHF. As DNA, the CDR3 is TGTGCCACCAGCAGAGATGCTCAGATCCCCCAGCATTTT.